This T cell receptor (beta chain) was identified in a study of T cell responses to AZD1222 COVID-19 vaccine. Study in general: Second-dose schedules of about 4 or about 12 weeks were combined. Broader study findings: Most donors were white British and more were female, and clonal diversity was possibly underestimated.

This CDR3 is 13 amino acids long. Trimming took 9 bases from V and 3 from J, leaving 12 bases between them. Germline V gene lookup returns CDR1 SNHLY and CDR2 FYNNEI. The assay was immunoSEQ multiplex PCR, and TCRdb's table has in-frame clones only and misses some. The data hold about 150,000 clones, with roughly 82% observed a single time. This clone was seen once. As yet, its antigen is unknown. The sequence was obtained from an adult in good health. The sample here was peripheral blood, taken on day 0 of AZD1222 vaccination. The chain combines TRBV2 with TRBJ1-5; D is ambiguous. The CDR3 DNA sequence: TGTGCCAGTCGGAGAACAGACAATCAGCCCCAGCATTTT. Protein product: CASRRTDNQPQHF.